The T cell receptor beta chain under discussion was sequenced for a study of cytotoxic CD8 clonotypes in ibrutinib-treated CLL. Background on the study: In all, under twelve patients were relapsed/refractory, about 15 were treatment-naive and roughly 18 were IGHV unmutated. Responses comprised approximately 25 partial and 2 complete; at median around 6 years, 14 remained remitted and some twelve progressed. Samples yielded averages of around 280,000 productive templates and some 94,000 productive rearrangements.

Concerning this clone itself: Antigen: not known.

V trimming: 1 base; J trimming: 5 bases; junction bases outside the gene matches: 5. There are 17 residues in the CDR3. Germline V gene lookup returns CDR1 LNHDA and CDR2 SQIVND (reference sequence). Points from the study as a whole: Progressing and sustained-remission patients had different sampling times.

The data were produced by immunoSEQ multiplex PCR, yet TCRdb's version contains in-frame clones alone and is incomplete. The sample lists about 140,000 clones, around three quarters occurring once. The receptor's source is a human donor with chronic lymphocytic leukemia. The sequenced sample was PBMCs, obtained after 12 months of ibrutinib treatment. J is TRBJ2-1 and V is TRBV19; 13 nucleotides agree with TRBD2. CDR3 amino acids: CASSIGRGLAGNNEQFF. Written as DNA, the CDR3 is TGTGCCAGTAGTATAGGAAGGGGACTAGCGGGGAACAATGAGCAGTTCTTC.